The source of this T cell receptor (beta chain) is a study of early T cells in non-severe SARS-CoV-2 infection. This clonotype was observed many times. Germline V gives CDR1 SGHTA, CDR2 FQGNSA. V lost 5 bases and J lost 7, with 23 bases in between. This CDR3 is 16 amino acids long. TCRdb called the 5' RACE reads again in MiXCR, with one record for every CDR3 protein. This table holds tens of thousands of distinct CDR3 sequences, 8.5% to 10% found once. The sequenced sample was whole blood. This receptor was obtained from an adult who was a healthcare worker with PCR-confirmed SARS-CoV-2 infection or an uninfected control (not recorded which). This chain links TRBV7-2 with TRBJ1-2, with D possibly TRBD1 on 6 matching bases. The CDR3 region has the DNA TGTGCCAGCAGCCCAGCTGGGGGGGCGGCGTTGAGTGGCTACACCTTC. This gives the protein CASSPAGGAALSGYTF.